This TCR beta chain comes out of a study of blood T cell repertoires in COVID-19. Study details: Whether acute or convalescent, the COVID-19 samples came from the United States, Italy and Spain. T cells, B-cell-depleted T cells, or PBMCs provided the cDNA or gDNA that served as material.

Sequencing used immunoSEQ multiplex PCR; TCRdb keeps in-frame clones, though not all of them. The profile shows over 70,000 clones, less than 85% of them singletons. Sequencing was carried out using peripheral blood. The TCR originated in an elderly woman with acute or convalescent COVID-19.

CDR3 in DNA: TGTGCCAGCCGATTCGGGGTCGAAAGGAACACCGGGGAGCTGTTTTTT. Translated, it gives CASRFGVERNTGELFF. V is TRBV5-8 and J is TRBJ2-2, with D maybe TRBD2 (5 bases). V was pared by 7 bases and J by 1 base, with 17 bases between. The CDR3 runs to 16 residues. In germline, CDR1 is SGHTS, CDR2 YDEGEE.